Following are 21 T cell receptor beta chains from one sample sequenced in a study of cytomegalovirus exposure and HLA in healthy donors. Primers for the PCR totalled 60 Vbeta and 13 Jbeta. Assay: immunoSEQ multiplex PCR; the TCRdb copy retains only in-frame clones and omits some. The sample comprises approximately 110,000 clones, approximately 80% of which are singletons, and 2.5% to 3% rests with the top ten. The sequencing input was PBMCs. These receptors originate from a young woman in good health and CMV-seropositive.

This clone was counted once. This chain joins TRBV6-1 and TRBJ2-3, with TRBD2 matching 11 bases. This CDR3 has 17 amino acids. Germline values: CDR1 MNHNS, CDR2 SASEGT. Trimming took 4 bases from V and 0 from J; bases not matched to a gene: 6. The DNA of the CDR3 is TGTGCCAGCAGTGCCGGGACTAGCGGACCTAGCACAGATACGCAGTATTTT. This encodes CASSAGTSGPSTDTQYF.

V and J are TRBV6-6 and TRBJ1-1; maybe TRBD1 (5 bases). Germline V gene lookup returns CDR1 MNHNY and CDR2 SVGAGI (reference sequence). This CDR3 contains 14 residues. V dropped 6 bases and J dropped 1 base, with 12 bases sitting between them. Here the CDR3 reads CASSQGKGNTEAFF. The CDR3 DNA is TGTGCCAGCAGCCAGGGAAAGGGGAACACTGAAGCTTTCTTT.

The chain joins TRBV30 to TRBJ2-3; 10 nucleotides match TRBD1. The trim removed 4 bases at V and 3 bases at J, leaving 4 bases unmatched. The CDR3 sequence is 14 residues long. CDR1 and CDR2 (germline): GTSNPN, SVGIG (reference sequence). CDR3 sequence: CAWTDRGLTDTQYF. The CDR3 coding sequence is TGTGCCTGGACTGACAGGGGGCTGACAGATACGCAGTATTTT.

This clone has a single count. The chain joins TRBV6-5 to TRBJ2-2, with D uncertain. The V end lost 6 bases, the J end lost 0 bases, and 8 bases lay between the germline ends. The CDR3 runs to 14 residues. From germline, CDR1 is MNHEY and CDR2 SVGAGI. Written as DNA, the CDR3 is TGTGCCAGCAGCCGCACTCCGAACACCGGGGAGCTGTTTTTT. This gives the protein CASSRTPNTGELFF.

The J gene is TRBJ2-7, the V gene TRBV11-3; 9 bases fit TRBD2. The CDR3 is made up of 15 amino acids. In germline, CDR1 is SGHNT, CDR2 YENEEA. V dropped 2 bases and J dropped 2; count of bases not matched to a gene: 4. Written as DNA, the CDR3 is TGTGCCAGCAGCTTACTGGGACTAGCAGCCTACGAGCAGTACTTC. Translating gives CASSLLGLAAYEQYF.

The CDR3 DNA follows: TGCGCCAGCAGCACGAGGACAGGGTCGGTCGGCGAGCAGTACTTC. This codes for CASSTRTGSVGEQYF. This sequence joins TRBV5-1 and TRBJ2-7, with 8 bases fitting TRBD1. V dropped 4 bases and J dropped 6; count of bases not matched to a gene: 12. Germline assignment: CDR1 SGHRS and CDR2 YFSETQ. The CDR3 contains 15 residues. The complete variable domain, with remaining parts taken from reference TRBV5-1 and TRBJ2-7, reads KAGVTQTPRYLIKTRGQQVTLSCSPISGHRSVSWYQQTPGQGLQFLFEYFSETQRNKGNFPGRFSGRQFSNSRSEMNVSTLELGDSALYLCASSTRTGSVGEQYFGPGTRLTVT.

This clone was recorded only once. The J gene is TRBJ1-1, the V gene TRBV30, with TRBD1 matching 10 bases. With 1 base clipped from V and 5 bases from J, the junction kept 19 bases outside the gene matches. Germline loops: CDR1 GTSNPN, CDR2 SVGIG (reference sequence). The CDR3 runs 19 residues. This CDR3 is CAWSGGRDRGILRGTEAFF. CDR3 nucleotide sequence: TGTGCCTGGAGTGGGGGCCGGGACAGGGGAATTCTGAGGGGGACTGAAGCTTTCTTT.

V usage is TRBV11-2 and J usage is TRBJ2-5; D gene unclear. V lost 2 bases, J lost 5 bases, and 12 bases lay in between. Germline V CDR1 and CDR2: SGHAT, FQNNGV. This CDR3 is 14 amino acids long. The CDR3 DNA is TGTGCCAGCAGCTTACAATTATCCCGGGAGACCCAGTACTTC. Amino acids: CASSLQLSRETQYF.

V gene TRBV6-1 combines with J gene TRBJ1-2; no firm D call. The CDR3 covers 14 residues. The V and J ends lost 6 bases and 4 bases respectively, with 15 bases between them. The germline CDR1 and CDR2 sequences are MNHNS and SASEGT. The CDR3 coding sequence is TGTGCCAGCAGCGCGAGTGCCCGGGGCTATGGCTACACCTTC. The encoded protein is CASSASARGYGYTF.

The V call is TRBV2, the J call TRBJ2-5; possible D gene TRBD1, 6 bases. This CDR3 spans 13 amino acids. The V end was cut by 4 bases, the J end by 7 bases, with 13 bases between. Germline V gene sequence: CDR1 SNHLY, CDR2 FYNNEI. The CDR3 region has the DNA TGTGCCAGCAGTGGGGGGCCCCTGGGGACCCAGTACTTC. Translated, it gives CASSGGPLGTQYF.

In this sample, this clone turned up a few times. The chain is built from TRBV6-5 and TRBJ1-5; 7 nucleotides agree with TRBD1. CDR1 is MNHEY and CDR2 is SVGAGI in the germline V gene. V lost 4 bases and J lost 5; bases outside the gene matches: 5. The CDR3 has 14 residues. Here the CDR3 reads CASSWGTADQPQHF. In nucleotides, the CDR3 is TGTGCCAGCAGTTGGGGGACAGCCGATCAGCCCCAGCATTTT.

This chain joins TRBV30 and TRBJ2-7; possibly TRBD1 for D (6 bases). CDR1 is GTSNPN, CDR2 SVGIG, per germline (reference sequence). The CDR3 spans 12 residues. Trimming shortened V by 0 bases and J by 5 bases, and 8 bases separated the two germline ends. The CDR3 nucleotides read TGTGCCTGGAGTGTACAGGGCCACGAGCAGTACTTC. Amino acid sequence: CAWSVQGHEQYF.

The chain is built from TRBV5-4 and TRBJ2-2; D ambiguous. The germline CDR1 and CDR2 sequences are SGHNT and YYREEE (reference sequence). CDR3 length equals 11 residues. V gave up 3 bases and J gave up 7 bases, with 4 bases separating them. The CDR3 DNA reads TGTGCCAGCAGCTCAAACGGGGAGCTGTTTTTT. This codes for CASSSNGELFF.

The V and J genes are TRBV6-5 and TRBJ1-4; possible D gene TRBD1, 6 bases. CDR3 size: 14 residues. Germline assignment: CDR1 MNHEY and CDR2 SVGAGI. The V gene lost 5 bases and the J gene lost 7 bases, with 14 bases spanning the gap. In DNA, the CDR3 is TGTGCCAGCAGTGCAGGGGCGGCACGTGAAAAACTGTTTTTT. As protein: CASSAGAAREKLFF.

The genes are TRBV5-4 and TRBJ1-1; D not resolved. The CDR3 has 15 amino acids. The V end was cut by 0 bases, the J end by 1 base, with 10 bases between. Germline V lookup: CDR1 SGHNT, CDR2 YYREEE (reference sequence). CDR3 sequence reads: CASSLVAAANTEAFF. Here the CDR3 DNA reads TGTGCCAGCAGCTTGGTTGCGGCCGCGAACACTGAAGCTTTCTTT.

Written as DNA, the CDR3 is TGTGCCAGCGCCACAGACAGCAATCAGCCCCAGCATTTT. This sequence encodes CASATDSNQPQHF. V gene TRBV9 combines with J gene TRBJ1-5; D not resolved. V was cut by 7 bases and J by 1 base, with 9 bases left in between. CDR3 length equals 13 residues. Germline V gives CDR1 SGDLS, CDR2 YYNGEE.

V and J are TRBV5-1 and TRBJ2-2; 7 bases match TRBD2. The germline V gene has CDR1 SGHRS and CDR2 YFSETQ. The CDR3 sequence is 16 residues long. V was pared by 0 bases and J by 8 bases, with 10 bases of the junction left unmatched. CDR3 in amino acids: CASSLVVTSVSGELFF. Here the CDR3 DNA reads TGCGCCAGCAGCTTGGTTGTAACTAGCGTGTCTGGGGAGCTGTTTTTT.

J is TRBJ1-3 and V is TRBV7-9; 7 nucleotides align to TRBD1. Trimming removed 6 bases from V and 3 bases from J; junction bases left unmatched: 8. From germline, CDR1 is SEHNR and CDR2 FQNEAQ (reference sequence). The CDR3 totals 15 residues. CDR3 sequence (DNA): TGTGCCAGCAGTCACGGAGGGGGCGTTGGAAACACCATATATTTT. Amino acid sequence: CASSHGGGVGNTIYF.

The chain couples TRBV5-1 to TRBJ1-1; 11 bases match TRBD1. V lost 4 bases and J lost 3; bases outside the gene matches: 2. Per germline, CDR1 SGHRS and CDR2 YFSETQ. CDR3 length: 14 amino acids. CDR3 DNA sequence: TGCGCCAGCAGCCGGGGACAGGGGGACACTGAAGCTTTCTTT. As protein: CASSRGQGDTEAFF.

This clone was picked up one time. This chain's CDR3 is CASSRGQGVNEQFF. As DNA, the CDR3 is TGTGCCAGTAGTAGAGGACAGGGGGTGAATGAGCAGTTCTTC. The chain uses TRBV19 and TRBJ2-1, with 10 nucleotides matching TRBD1. Germline-derived CDR1 and CDR2 are LNHDA and SQIVND (reference sequence). This CDR3 has 14 amino acids. Trimming at V came to 4 bases and at J to 7 bases, leaving 4 bases not matched to a gene. The whole variable domain, filled in from reference TRBV19 and TRBJ2-1, reads DGGITQSPKYLFRKEGQNVTLSCEQNLNHDAMYWYRQDPGQGLRLIYYSQIVNDFQKGDIAEGYSVSREKKESFPLTVTSAQKNPTAFYLCASSRGQGVNEQFFGPGTRLTVL.

V gene TRBV21-1 combines with J gene TRBJ2-5; TRBD2, as called in the table, went unchecked against the DNA. TRBV21-1 has pseudogene status. The CDR3 is 23 amino acids. CDR3 amino acids: CASSLLTGTSGRARGDRGETQYF. CDR3 DNA sequence: TGTGCCAGCAGCCTATTGACGGGGACTAGCGGGAGGGCCCGGGGGGATAGAGGAGAGACCCAGTACTTC.